This TCR beta chain was profiled in a study of blood T cell repertoires in COVID-19. Across the study: Both acute and convalescent COVID-19 samples were obtained from the United States, Italy and Spain.

Germline values: CDR1 SGHRS, CDR2 YFSETQ. The CDR3 extends over 14 amino acids. V lost 0 bases to trimming and J lost 4 bases, with 10 bases between them. Followed over time, Seattle patients had been enrolled while infection was active. Per the authors' pipeline: Quantification of nucleated cells was approximated via reference gene primer amplification. Assay used: immunoSEQ multiplex PCR; TCRdb lists only in-frame clones, some missing. V, J and clone size were drawn from that table, and D and trimming were deduced from the DNA. The sample records 200,000 or so clones, around 81% being singletons. This receptor was identified in an elderly woman with COVID-19, enrolled during active disease. The sequenced sample consisted of peripheral blood. The rearrangement uses TRBV5-1 and TRBJ2-5, with D possibly matching TRBD2 (5 bases). CDR3 loop: CASSLVEGAETQYF. The CDR3 region has the DNA TGCGCCAGCAGCTTGGTAGAGGGCGCAGAGACCCAGTACTTC.